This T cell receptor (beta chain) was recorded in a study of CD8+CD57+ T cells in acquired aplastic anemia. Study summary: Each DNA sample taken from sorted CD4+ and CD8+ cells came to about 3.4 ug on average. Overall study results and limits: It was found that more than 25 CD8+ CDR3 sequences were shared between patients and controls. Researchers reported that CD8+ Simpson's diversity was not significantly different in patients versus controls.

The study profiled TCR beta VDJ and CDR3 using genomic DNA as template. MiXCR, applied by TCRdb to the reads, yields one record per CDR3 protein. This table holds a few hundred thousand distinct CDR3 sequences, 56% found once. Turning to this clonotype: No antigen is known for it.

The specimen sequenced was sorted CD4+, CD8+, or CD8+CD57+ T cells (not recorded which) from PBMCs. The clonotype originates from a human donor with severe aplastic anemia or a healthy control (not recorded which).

CDR3 sequence: CASSLQTSVYTF. The CDR3 DNA reads as TGTGCCAGCAGTTTACAGACTAGTGTCTACACCTTC. The V and J genes are TRBV7-9 and TRBJ1-2; no clear D gene. Germline loops: CDR1 SEHNR, CDR2 FQNEAQ (reference sequence). V dropped 6 bases and J dropped 10 bases, with 15 bases sitting between them. CDR3 size: 12 residues.